This TCR beta chain was documented in a study of T cells expressing NK-cell markers. Germline V gene sequence: CDR1 LNHNV, CDR2 YYDKDF (reference sequence). The CDR3 is 15 residues long. The cDNA for TCR beta came from 5'RACE template switching with UMIs. From the 5' RACE reads, TCRdb lists one entry per CDR3 protein and no DNA. Found here are about 400,000 distinct CDR3 sequences; the top ten clones hold roughly a tenth. The chain is built from TRBV15 and TRBJ1-5; there is no DNA to check the TCRdb D call of TRBD1. The clonotype comes from a woman in her forties or fifties in good health. The specimen was blood T cells: a sorted CD56 or NKG2C T cell subset, CD4+ or CD8+ T cells, or bulk PBMC T cells (not recorded which). This CDR3 reads CATSGDSHSNQPQHF.